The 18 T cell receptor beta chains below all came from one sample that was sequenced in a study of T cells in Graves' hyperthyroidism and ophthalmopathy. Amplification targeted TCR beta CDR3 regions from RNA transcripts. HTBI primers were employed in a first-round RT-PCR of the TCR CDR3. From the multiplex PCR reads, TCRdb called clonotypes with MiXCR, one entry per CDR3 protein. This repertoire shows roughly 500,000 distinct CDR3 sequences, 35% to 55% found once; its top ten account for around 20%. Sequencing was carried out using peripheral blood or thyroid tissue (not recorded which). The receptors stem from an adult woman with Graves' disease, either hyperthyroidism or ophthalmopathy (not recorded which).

The CDR3, as DNA: TGTGCCAGCGGCAAGGTGATCTCTGGGGCCAACGTCCTGACTTTC. Protein: CASGKVISGANVLTF. The rearrangement joins TRBV4-2 to TRBJ2-6, with D unresolved. The CDR3 sequence is 15 residues long. Germline CDR1 is LGHNA and CDR2 is YNFKEQ. V lost 8 bases to trimming and J lost 0 bases, with 11 bases between them.

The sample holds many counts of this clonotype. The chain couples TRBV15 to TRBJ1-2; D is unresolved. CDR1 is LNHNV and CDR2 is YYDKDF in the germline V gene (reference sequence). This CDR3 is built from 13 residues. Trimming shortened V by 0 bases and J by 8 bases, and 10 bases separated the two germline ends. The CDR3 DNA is TGTGCCACCAGCAGAGACGTGGGGAGCGGCTACACCTTC. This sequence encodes CATSRDVGSGYTF.

CDR3 sequence reads: CASSLALSQYQETQYF. CDR3 nucleotide sequence: TGTGCCAGCAGCTTAGCTTTGTCGCAGTACCAAGAGACCCAGTACTTC. The chain uses TRBV7-9 and TRBJ2-5, with D hard to call. Germline-derived CDR1 and CDR2 are SEHNR and FQNEAQ (reference sequence). The CDR3 has 16 residues. V was clipped by 0 bases and J by 0 bases, with 11 bases between them.

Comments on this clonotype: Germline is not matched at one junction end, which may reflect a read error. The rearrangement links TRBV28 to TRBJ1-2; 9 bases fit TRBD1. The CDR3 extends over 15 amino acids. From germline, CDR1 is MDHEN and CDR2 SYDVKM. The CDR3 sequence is CASSGTGTGYYGHTF. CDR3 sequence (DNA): TGTGCCAGCAGCGGGACAGGGACAGGCTACTATGGCCACACCTTC.

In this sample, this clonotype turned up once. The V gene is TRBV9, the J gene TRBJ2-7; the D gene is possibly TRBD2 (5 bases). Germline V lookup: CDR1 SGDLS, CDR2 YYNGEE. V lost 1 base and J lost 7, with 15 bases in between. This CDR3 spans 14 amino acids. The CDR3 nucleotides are TGTGCCAGCAGCGTACGGGCTGGGAGCGGTGAGCAGTACTTC. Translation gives CASSVRAGSGEQYF.

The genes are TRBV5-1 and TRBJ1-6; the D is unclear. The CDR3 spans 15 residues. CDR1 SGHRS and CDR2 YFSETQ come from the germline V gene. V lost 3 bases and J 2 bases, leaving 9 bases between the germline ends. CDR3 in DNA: TGCGCCAGCAGCTCAGCAGGCGCCTATAATTCACCCCTCCACTTT. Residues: CASSSAGAYNSPLHF.

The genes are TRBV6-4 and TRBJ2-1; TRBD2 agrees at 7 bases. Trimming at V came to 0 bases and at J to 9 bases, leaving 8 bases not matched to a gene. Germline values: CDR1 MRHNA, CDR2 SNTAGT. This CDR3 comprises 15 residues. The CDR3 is CASSDSSGNSGEQFF. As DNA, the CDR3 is TGTGCCAGCAGTGACTCGAGCGGGAATTCGGGTGAGCAGTTCTTC.

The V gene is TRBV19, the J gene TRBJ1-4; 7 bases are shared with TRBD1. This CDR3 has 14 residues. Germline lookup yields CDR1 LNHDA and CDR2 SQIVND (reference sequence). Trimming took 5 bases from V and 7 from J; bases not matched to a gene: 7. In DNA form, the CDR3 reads TGTGCCAGTAGTCCGACAGGGTCGTTTGAAAAACTGTTTTTT. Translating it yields CASSPTGSFEKLFF.

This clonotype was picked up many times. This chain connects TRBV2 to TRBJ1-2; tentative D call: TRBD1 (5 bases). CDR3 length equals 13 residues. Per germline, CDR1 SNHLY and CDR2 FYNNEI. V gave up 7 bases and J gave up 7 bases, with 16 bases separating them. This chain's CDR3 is CASTQDTGTGYTF. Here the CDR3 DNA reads TGTGCCAGCACGCAGGACACTGGCACTGGCTACACCTTC.

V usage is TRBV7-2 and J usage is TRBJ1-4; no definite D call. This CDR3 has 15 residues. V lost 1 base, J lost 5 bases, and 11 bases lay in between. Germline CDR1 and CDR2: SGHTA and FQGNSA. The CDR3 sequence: CASSLESAPNEKLFF. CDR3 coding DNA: TGTGCCAGCAGCTTAGAGTCGGCCCCAAATGAAAAACTGTTTTTT.

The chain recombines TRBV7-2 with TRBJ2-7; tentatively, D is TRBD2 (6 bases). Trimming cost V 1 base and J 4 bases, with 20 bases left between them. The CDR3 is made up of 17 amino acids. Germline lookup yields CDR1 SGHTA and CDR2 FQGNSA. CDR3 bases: TGTGCCAGCAGCTTAGGCGGCGTTGGCGGGATCCGATACGAGCAGTACTTC. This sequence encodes CASSLGGVGGIRYEQYF.

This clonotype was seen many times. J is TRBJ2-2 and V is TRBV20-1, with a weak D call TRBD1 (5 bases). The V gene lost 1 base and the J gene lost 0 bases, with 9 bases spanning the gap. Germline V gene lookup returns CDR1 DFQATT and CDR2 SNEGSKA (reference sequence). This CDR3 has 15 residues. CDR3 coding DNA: TGCAGTGCTAGAGGGGGCTACGCGAACACCGGGGAGCTGTTTTTT. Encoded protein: CSARGGYANTGELFF.

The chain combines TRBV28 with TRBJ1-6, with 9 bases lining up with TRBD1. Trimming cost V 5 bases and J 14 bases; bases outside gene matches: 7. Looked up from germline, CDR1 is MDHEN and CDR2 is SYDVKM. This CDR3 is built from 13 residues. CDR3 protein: CASSGQGRITLHF. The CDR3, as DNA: TGTGCCAGCAGTGGACAGGGGAGGATCACCCTCCACTTT.

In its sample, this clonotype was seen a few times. The CDR3 DNA sequence: TGTGCCAGCAGCGTCGCGTCGGGGGCGAACACCGGGGAGCTGTTTTTT. Its translation: CASSVASGANTGELFF. J is TRBJ2-2 and V is TRBV9; TRBD2 is a possible D gene (6 bases). This CDR3 contains 16 residues. The V end was cut by 2 bases, the J end by 0 bases, with 11 bases between. Germline assignment: CDR1 SGDLS and CDR2 YYNGEE.

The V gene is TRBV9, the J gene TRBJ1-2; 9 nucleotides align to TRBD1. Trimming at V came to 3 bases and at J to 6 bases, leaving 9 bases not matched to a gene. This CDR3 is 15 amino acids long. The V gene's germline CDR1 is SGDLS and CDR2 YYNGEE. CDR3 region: CASSESGTGRDGYTF. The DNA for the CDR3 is TGTGCCAGCAGCGAATCCGGGACAGGGCGGGATGGCTACACCTTC.

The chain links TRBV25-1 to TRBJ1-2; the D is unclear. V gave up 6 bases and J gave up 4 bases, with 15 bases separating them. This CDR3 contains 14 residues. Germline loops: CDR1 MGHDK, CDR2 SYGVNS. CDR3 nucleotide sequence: TGTGCCAGCAGAAAGCCGGGAGTGGTCTATGGCTACACCTTC. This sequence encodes CASRKPGVVYGYTF.

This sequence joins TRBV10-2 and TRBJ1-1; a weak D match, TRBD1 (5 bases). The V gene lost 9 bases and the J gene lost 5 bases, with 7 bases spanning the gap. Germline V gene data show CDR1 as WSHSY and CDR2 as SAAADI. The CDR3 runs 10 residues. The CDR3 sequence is CASGHTEAFF. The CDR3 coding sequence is TGCGCCAGTGGACATACTGAAGCTTTCTTT.

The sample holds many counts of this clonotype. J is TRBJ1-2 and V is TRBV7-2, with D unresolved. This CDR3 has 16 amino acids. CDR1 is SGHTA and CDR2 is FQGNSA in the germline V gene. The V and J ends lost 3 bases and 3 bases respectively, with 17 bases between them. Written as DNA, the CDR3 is TGTGCCAGCAGCTTCGTCAGGTACGGACTAGACTATGGCTACACCTTC. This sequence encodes CASSFVRYGLDYGYTF.